This TCR beta chain appears in the sequencing data of a study of cytomegalovirus exposure and HLA in healthy donors. The primer mix had 60 Vbeta and 13 Jbeta primers. Sequencing was performed with immunoSEQ multiplex PCR; in TCRdb, only in-frame clones are kept and a portion is missing. Seen here are 100,000 to 150,000 clones, about 9.1% observed once, and the top ten hold roughly 6.4%. This clone was picked up a small number of times. The CDR3 is made up of 13 amino acids. The germline V and J ends were trimmed by 6 bases and 2 bases, with 10 bases remaining between them. CDR1 MNHNY and CDR2 SVGAGI come from the germline V gene (reference sequence).

The clonotype originates from a woman in her thirties or forties in good health and CMV-seropositive. The chain uses TRBV6-6 and TRBJ2-5, with D perhaps matching TRBD2 (6 bases). Sequencing used PBMCs. For the CDR3, the DNA is TGTGCCAGCAGCGGGACTTTACAAGAGACCCAGTACTTC. Translation: CASSGTLQETQYF.